This is a list of T cell receptor beta chains from one sample in a study of early T cells in non-severe SARS-CoV-2 infection. TCRdb analysed the 5' RACE reads with MiXCR anew, one entry per CDR3 protein. Here the sample spans 55,000 to 65,000 distinct CDR3 sequences, under 14% being singletons. Sequenced input: whole blood. The source of these receptors is an adult who was a healthcare worker with PCR-confirmed SARS-CoV-2 infection or an uninfected control (not recorded which). CDR3s include the opening cysteine and the closing phenylalanine or tryptophan. A D gene is named only where the DNA matches it firmly. The listing skips clone size in some rows; elsewhere it reads once, few, many or a size class.

- | TRBJ2-5 | many | TRBV20-1 | TGCAGTGCTACGGACGGATTACAGAAAGAGACCCAGTACTTC | CSATDGLQKETQYF
- | TRBJ1-1 | once | TRBV29-1 | TGCAGCGGAGGGACGGGGAGTACTGAAGCTTTCTTT | CSGGTGSTEAFF
TRBD2 | TRBJ2-5 | - | TRBV20-1 | TGCAGTGCTCCGACTAGCGGGGGGTTGGAGACCCAGTACTTC | CSAPTSGGLETQYF
- | TRBJ2-1 | - | TRBV2 | TGTGCCAGCAGTGAACAAGGGCCCTCCAATGAGCAGTTCTTC | CASSEQGPSNEQFF
- | TRBJ1-1 | many | TRBV6-1 | TGTGCCAGCAGGGACTGGACTGAAGCTTTCTTT | CASRDWTEAFF
TRBD2 | TRBJ2-3 | few | TRBV5-1 | TGCGCCAGCAGCTTGGCCGTGACTAGCCTCTCGCAGTATTTT | CASSLAVTSLSQYF
- | TRBJ1-2 | many | TRBV12-3/TRBV12-4 | TGTGCCAGCACCAACCTTGAGTGGGAAACTGGGGGCTATGGCTACACCTTC | CASTNLEWETGGYGYTF
TRBD2 | TRBJ2-3 | - | TRBV6-1 | TGTGCCAGCAGTCGTAGCCCGGGAGGAGATACGCAGTATTTT | CASSRSPGGDTQYF
TRBD2 | TRBJ2-6 | - | TRBV6-5 | TGTGCCAGCAAGGGAGGGTCCGGGGCCAACGTCCTGACTTTC | CASKGGSGANVLTF
- | TRBJ2-6 | few | TRBV20-1 | TGCAGTGCCCCTTTCTTGGTTTCTGGGGCCAACGTCCTGACTTTC | CSAPFLVSGANVLTF
- | TRBJ1-2 | once | TRBV28 | TGTGCCAGCAGTATACCGACTTTAACCCTACCTAACTATGGCTACACCTTC | CASSIPTLTLPNYGYTF
- | TRBJ1-1 | many | TRBV18 | TGTGCCAGCTCAGGGGAAGACACGGGAAACACTGAAGCTTTCTTT | CASSGEDTGNTEAFF
- | TRBJ1-1 | many | TRBV11-2 | TGTGCCAGCAGCTTATGGGGTCCGAACACTGAAGCTTTCTTT | CASSLWGPNTEAFF
- | TRBJ2-7 | many | TRBV30 | TGTGCCTGGGCTCTGGGGATCCCGCCTAGCGAGCAGTACTTC | CAWALGIPPSEQYF
- | TRBJ2-7 | - | TRBV6-1 | TGTGCCAGCAGTGAACTCTTGACAGCCTACGAGCAGTACTTC | CASSELLTAYEQYF
TRBD1 | TRBJ1-1 | few | TRBV24-1 | TGTGCCACCAGTGGCAAGACAGGGACCAACACTGAAGCTTTCTTT | CATSGKTGTNTEAFF
TRBD1 | TRBJ1-1 | - | TRBV6-2/TRBV6-3 | TGTGCCAGCAGTCATCGGACAGGGACCTTGAACACTGAAGCTTTCTTT | CASSHRTGTLNTEAFF
TRBD1 | TRBJ1-1 | many | TRBV18 | TGTGCCAGCTCACCGACCGGACAGGGAAGGTTGGGCACTGAAGCTTTCTTT | CASSPTGQGRLGTEAFF
- | TRBJ2-7 | - | TRBV13 | TGTGCCAGCAGCGTCCGGGACGGCTCCTACGAGCAGTACTTC | CASSVRDGSYEQYF
TRBD1 | TRBJ2-7 | many | TRBV6-9 | TGTGCCAGCAGTTATGTGGGGACAGGATCCTACGAGCAGTACTTC | CASSYVGTGSYEQYF
- | TRBJ1-1 | few | TRBV20-1 | TGCAGTGCTTCACTGGGCCTGGGGACTGAAGCTTTCTTT | CSASLGLGTEAFF
TRBD1 | TRBJ2-3 | - | TRBV30 | TGTGCCTGGAGAGCTACACAGGGGGCGACTAGGACAGATACGCAGTATTTT | CAWRATQGATRTDTQYF
- | TRBJ1-1 | few | TRBV5-1 | TGCGCCAGCAGCTTGTCGGGTCGGGGGGATGGAACTGAAGCTTTCTTT | CASSLSGRGDGTEAFF
TRBD2 | TRBJ2-5 | few | TRBV12-3/TRBV12-4 | TGTGCCAGCAGTTTGGGTACTAGCGGCAAAGAGACCCAGTACTTC | CASSLGTSGKETQYF
TRBD2 | TRBJ2-2 | many | TRBV10-3 | TGTGCCATCCGGGGGGACTTCACCGGGGAGCTGTTTTTT | CAIRGDFTGELFF
TRBD1 | TRBJ2-4 | many | TRBV7-2 | TGTGCCAGCAGCTTAAATGGCCAGGGGGCAGCCAAAAACATTCAGTACTTC | CASSLNGQGAAKNIQYF
- | TRBJ1-1 | many | TRBV6-6 | TGTGCCAGCAGTTCCGGAGGGTTATCAGGGACTGAAGCTTTCTTT | CASSSGGLSGTEAFF
- | TRBJ2-1 | many | TRBV2 | TGTGCCAGCAGTGAGTGGGGGAATGAGCAGTTCTTC | CASSEWGNEQFF
TRBD1 | TRBJ2-7 | few | TRBV6-5 | TGTGCCAGCAGTCCGACAGGGAGTGGGGACGAGCAGTACTTC | CASSPTGSGDEQYF
- | TRBJ1-6 | - | TRBV4-3 | TGCGCCAGCAGCCAAGCGGAGAATTCACCCCTCCACTTT | CASSQAENSPLHF
- | TRBJ2-7 | - | TRBV21-1 | TGTGCCAGCAGCAAAGCGCGGTACGAGCAGTACTTC | CASSKARYEQYF
- | TRBJ2-5 | few | TRBV9 | TGTGCCAGCAGCGTAGGTGGCGTTGAGACCCAGTACTTC | CASSVGGVETQYF
TRBD1 | TRBJ2-3 | many | TRBV30 | TGTGCCTGGAGCCCGGGACAGGGCCACGATACGCAGTATTTT | CAWSPGQGHDTQYF
TRBD1 | TRBJ1-2 | - | TRBV9 | TGTGCCAGCAGCGCGACAGGGGCCAACTATGGCTACACCTTC | CASSATGANYGYTF
- | TRBJ2-7 | many | TRBV6-5 | TGTGCCAGCAGCCATCGACAGTCCTTCTACGAGCAGTACTTC | CASSHRQSFYEQYF
TRBD2 | TRBJ2-5 | few | TRBV11-2 | TGTGCCAGCAGTCCAGCGGGGGGGGCGCTGGAGACCCAGTACTTC | CASSPAGGALETQYF
TRBD1 | TRBJ1-2 | - | TRBV29-1 | TGCAGCGTCTCGCCCGGACAGGGTGTACGGGGCTACACCTTC | CSVSPGQGVRGYTF
TRBD2 | TRBJ2-1 | - | TRBV7-9 | TGTGCCAGCAGCTCTGTCCCGGGACTAGTACAGTTCTTC | CASSSVPGLVQFF
TRBD1 | TRBJ2-1 | many | TRBV7-2 | TGTGCCAGCAGATCCCCGGGACAGGGCAATGAGCAGTTCTTC | CASRSPGQGNEQFF
- | TRBJ1-2 | many | TRBV28 | TGTGCCAGCACCCCCCTTAAGGGTGGCTACACCTTC | CASTPLKGGYTF
- | TRBJ1-2 | many | TRBV19 | TGTGCCAGTAGTATTGCCGGGTCCCGTAATAATGGCTACACCTTC | CASSIAGSRNNGYTF
- | TRBJ2-7 | many | TRBV20-1 | TGCAGTGCTAGAGAGGGTGTAGGGCCCTACGAGCAGTACTTC | CSAREGVGPYEQYF
TRBD1 | TRBJ1-2 | many | TRBV18 | TGTGCCAGCTCACCGATGGGACAGGGGGCGATTGGCTACACCTTC | CASSPMGQGAIGYTF
TRBD2 | TRBJ2-5 | many | TRBV6-2/TRBV6-3 | TGTGCCAGCAGAGCTGGGACTAGCGGGGCCCAAGAGACCCAGTACTTC | CASRAGTSGAQETQYF
TRBD2 | TRBJ2-3 | many | TRBV5-1 | TGCGCCAGCAGCTTGGGACTAGCCCCAGATACGCAGTATTTT | CASSLGLAPDTQYF
- | TRBJ2-1 | few | TRBV28 | TGTGCCAGCACGCCAGGAGGTAACTACAATGAGCAGTTCTTC | CASTPGGNYNEQFF